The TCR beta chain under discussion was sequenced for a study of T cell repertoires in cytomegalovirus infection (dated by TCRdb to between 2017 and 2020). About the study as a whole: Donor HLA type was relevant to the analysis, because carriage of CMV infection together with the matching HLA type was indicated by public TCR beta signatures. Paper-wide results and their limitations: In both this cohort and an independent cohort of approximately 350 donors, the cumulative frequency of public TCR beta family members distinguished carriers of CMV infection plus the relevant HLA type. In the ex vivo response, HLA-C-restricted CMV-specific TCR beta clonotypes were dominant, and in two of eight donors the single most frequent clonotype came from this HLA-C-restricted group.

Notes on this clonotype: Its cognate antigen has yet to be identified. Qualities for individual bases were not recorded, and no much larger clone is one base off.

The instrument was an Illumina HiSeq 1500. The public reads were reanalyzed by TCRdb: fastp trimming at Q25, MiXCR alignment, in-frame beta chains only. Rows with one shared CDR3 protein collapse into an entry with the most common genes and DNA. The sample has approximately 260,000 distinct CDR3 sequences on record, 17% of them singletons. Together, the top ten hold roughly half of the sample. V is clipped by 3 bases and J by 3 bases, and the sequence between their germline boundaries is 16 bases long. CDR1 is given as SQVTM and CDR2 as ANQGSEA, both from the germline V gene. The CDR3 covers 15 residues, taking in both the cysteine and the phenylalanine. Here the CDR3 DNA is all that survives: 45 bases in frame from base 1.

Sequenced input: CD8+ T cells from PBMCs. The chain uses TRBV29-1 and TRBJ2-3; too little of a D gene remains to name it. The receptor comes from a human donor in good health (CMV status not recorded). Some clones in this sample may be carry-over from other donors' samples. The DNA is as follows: TGCAGCGTTGACCCACGGCCAACCGGAACAGATACGCAGTATTTT. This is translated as CSVDPRPTGTDTQYF.